The present entry profiles one T cell receptor beta chain with its context. This clonotype has a count of ten or more. The target of this receptor is not known. No much larger clone exists at a distance of one base, and base qualities are not known. Library preparation was by 5' RACE. Sequencing was carried out with an Illumina HiSeq 2000. A universal primer binding site was introduced by template switching, and a unique molecular identifier was present in the final cDNA, enabling accurate counting of TCR cDNA molecules. Specific primers in the conserved constant-segment region were used to synthesize first-strand cDNA for the TCR alpha and beta chains. To control for contamination, every cDNA library was double barcoded, receiving both a SMART-Mk sample barcode and Illumina barcodes. TruSeq adapter sequences along with Illumina sample barcodes were introduced in two successive PCR steps. The Illumina HiSeq platform was used with custom primers to sequence TCR alpha and beta cDNA libraries. Regarding the original processing steps: Raw reads were processed with MiGEC to extract unique molecular identifiers, and MiXCR was used to determine CDR3 positions. For each individual, recombination models were inferred using an EM algorithm with the repgenHMM and IGoR tools. Shared clonotype analysis was performed with the tcR package in R, normalizing sharing by the product of cloneset sizes. To study raw recombination free of thymic and clonal selection effects, out-of-frame nonproductive sequences were analyzed. Starting from the raw public reads, TCRdb applied fastp trimming at Q25, assembled clones with MiXCR and retained in-frame beta chains. For every CDR3 protein sequence, its rows merge into one entry that carries the most common genes and DNA. Clone size and V and J calls follow TCRdb, not the original study. Here the sample has roughly 630,000 distinct CDR3 sequences; under 8.5% occur a single time. The ten largest make up approximately 1.5% of the sample.

The V and J ends are trimmed by 4 bases and 0 bases, leaving 20 bases between them. The germline V gene gives CDR1 as SGHDT and CDR2 as YYEEEE. Including cysteine and phenylalanine, the CDR3 has 17 amino acids. Solely the CDR3 DNA is kept, with 51 bases framed from the first base. Only healthy Caucasian donors were included. Three pairs of female monozygotic twins, all aged roughly 18 to 29 years, made up the twin cohort. RNA for TCR libraries was isolated from peripheral blood mononuclear cells. The data were taken from a study of identical twins (dated by TCRdb to 2016 to 2017). Broadly, across the study: The study deep-sequenced TCR alpha and beta repertoires from monozygotic twins, unrelated adults of various ages and cord blood to test whether fetal clonotypes persist. To rule out contamination, replicate twin experiments were performed at different times with different library preparation protocols.

Results and caveats for the whole study, not just this receptor: The excess sharing between twins in beta out-of-frame sequences was weaker because fewer shared sequences reduced the signal-to-noise ratio. Compared with coincidental sharing between unrelated individuals, out-of-frame TCR alpha sequences shared between twins showed an excess of sequences with low generation probability. Fewer insertions were carried by abundant cord blood beta clonotypes, a similar but weaker trend appeared in young adult naive repertoires, and no such trend appeared in memory repertoires. Zero-insertion analyses could be partly confounded by invariant T cells such as MAIT and iNKT, although diverse VJ usage argued against such confounding for most clonotypes. In monozygotic twins, out-of-frame TCR alpha sharing was systematically underestimated by recombination models, although the models agreed with sharing between unrelated individuals. Because the same donors could not be followed over many years, conclusions were based on cross-sectional statistical analysis.

Another study also made use of these data, one on yellow fever vaccine responses in identical twins. The second paper states: According to the authors, in identical twins the way T cells responded to vaccination appeared partly convergent and partly personalized. Focusing on identical twins, the study followed the T cell clones that responded to the vaccine, and did so with precision.

The sequence was collected from a woman aged 18-30 years in good health. Sequenced: PBMCs. The rearranged segments are TRBV5-6 and TRBJ2-7, and TRBD2 may be the D gene, going by 6 matching bases. In nucleotide form, the sequence is TGTGCCAGCAGCCCAAGATACTTAGCGGAGAGCTCCTACGAGCAGTACTTC. Translated, this is CASSPRYLAESSYEQYF.